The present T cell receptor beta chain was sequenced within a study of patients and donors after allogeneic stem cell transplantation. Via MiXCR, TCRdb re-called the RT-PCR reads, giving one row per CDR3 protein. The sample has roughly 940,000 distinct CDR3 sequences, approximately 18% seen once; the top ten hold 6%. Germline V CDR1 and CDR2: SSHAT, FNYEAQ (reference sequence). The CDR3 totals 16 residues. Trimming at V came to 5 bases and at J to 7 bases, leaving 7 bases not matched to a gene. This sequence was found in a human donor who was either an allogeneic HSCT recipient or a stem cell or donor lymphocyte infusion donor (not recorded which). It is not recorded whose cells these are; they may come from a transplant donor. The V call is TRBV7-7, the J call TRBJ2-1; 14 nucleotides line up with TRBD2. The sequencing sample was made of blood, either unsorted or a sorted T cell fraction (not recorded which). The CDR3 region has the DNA TGTGCCAGCAGCCCCGGGACTAGCGGGAGACGGAATGAGCAGTTCTTC. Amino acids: CASSPGTSGRRNEQFF.